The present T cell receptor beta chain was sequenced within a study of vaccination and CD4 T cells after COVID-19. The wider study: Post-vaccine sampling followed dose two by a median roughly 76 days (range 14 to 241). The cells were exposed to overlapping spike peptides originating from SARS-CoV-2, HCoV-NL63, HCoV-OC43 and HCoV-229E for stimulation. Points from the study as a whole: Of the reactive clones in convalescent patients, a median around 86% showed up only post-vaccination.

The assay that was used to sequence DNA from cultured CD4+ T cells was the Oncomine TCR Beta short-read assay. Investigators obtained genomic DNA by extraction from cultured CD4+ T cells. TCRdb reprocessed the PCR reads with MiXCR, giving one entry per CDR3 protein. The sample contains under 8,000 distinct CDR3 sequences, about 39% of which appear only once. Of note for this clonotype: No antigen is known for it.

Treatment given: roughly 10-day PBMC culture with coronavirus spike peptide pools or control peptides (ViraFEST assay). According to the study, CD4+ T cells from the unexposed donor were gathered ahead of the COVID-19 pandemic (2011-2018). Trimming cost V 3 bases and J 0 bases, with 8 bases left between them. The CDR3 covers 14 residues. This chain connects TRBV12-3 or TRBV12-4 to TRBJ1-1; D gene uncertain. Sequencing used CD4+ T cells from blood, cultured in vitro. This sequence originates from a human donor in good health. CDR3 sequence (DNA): TGTGCCAGCAGTTTGCAGAGCATGAACACTGAAGCTTTCTTT. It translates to CASSLQSMNTEAFF.